This T cell receptor beta chain was captured by sequencing in a study of beta chain features in type 1 diabetes. Study-wide results and caveats: Any HLA type influence on TCRB rearrangement was left unresolved here.

Expressed TCRB transcripts were sequenced, since all the RNA that had been isolated was reverse transcribed. The data were produced by immunoSEQ multiplex PCR, yet TCRdb's version contains in-frame clones alone and is incomplete. Found here are about 360,000 clones, 10% to 15% of them singletons; the top ten hold about 0.018%. This clone has just a few counts. Its matching antigen is unknown. The junction had 2 bases not matched to a gene; V was cut back by 1 base and J by 1 base. The germline V gene encodes CDR1 LNHDA and CDR2 SQIVND (reference sequence). There are 15 residues in the CDR3. One heparinised draw, averaging roughly 0.12 L, was taken per donor.

Sample: naive CD4+ T cells from blood. The gene calls are TRBV19 and TRBJ2-7, with 9 nucleotides matching TRBD1. The clonotype comes from a young man in good health. CDR3 DNA: TGTGCCAGTAGTATAGCCGGACAGGGGTCCTACGAGCAGTACTTC. Translating it yields CASSIAGQGSYEQYF.